This T cell receptor (beta chain) stems from a study of blood T cell repertoires in COVID-19. Germline V gene data show CDR1 as MNHEY and CDR2 as SVGAGI. This CDR3 has 13 residues. The V and J ends lost 8 bases and 3 bases, in that order; junction bases with no gene match: 2. Libraries were prepared by immunoSEQ multiplex PCR; TCRdb keeps only in-frame clonotypes and omits some of them. The sample lists around 99,000 clones; approximately 85% were seen once. The chain combines TRBV6-5 with TRBJ1-5; TRBD1 matches 9 bases. The sequence derives from a woman aged 80 or over with active or convalescent COVID-19. Sequencing was done on a sample of peripheral blood. The CDR3 sequence: CASDRGANQPQHF. The CDR3 nucleotides read TGTGCCAGCGACAGGGGGGCCAATCAGCCCCAGCATTTT.